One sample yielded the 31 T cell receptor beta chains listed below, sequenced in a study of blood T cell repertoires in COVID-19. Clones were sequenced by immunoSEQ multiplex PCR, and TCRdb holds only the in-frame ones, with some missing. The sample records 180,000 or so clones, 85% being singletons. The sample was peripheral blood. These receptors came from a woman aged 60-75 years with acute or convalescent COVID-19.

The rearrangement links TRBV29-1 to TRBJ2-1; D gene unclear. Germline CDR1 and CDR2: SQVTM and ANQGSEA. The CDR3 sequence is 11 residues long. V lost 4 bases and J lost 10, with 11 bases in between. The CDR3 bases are TGCAGCGTTGGTCGAGCCTGGGAGCAGTTCTTC. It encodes CSVGRAWEQFF.

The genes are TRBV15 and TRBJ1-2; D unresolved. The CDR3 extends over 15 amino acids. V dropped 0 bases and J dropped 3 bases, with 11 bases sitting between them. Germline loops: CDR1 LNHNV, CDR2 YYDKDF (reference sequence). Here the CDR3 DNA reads TGTGCCACCAGCAGAGATCGGGTTGGCTACTATGGCTACACCTTC. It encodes CATSRDRVGYYGYTF.

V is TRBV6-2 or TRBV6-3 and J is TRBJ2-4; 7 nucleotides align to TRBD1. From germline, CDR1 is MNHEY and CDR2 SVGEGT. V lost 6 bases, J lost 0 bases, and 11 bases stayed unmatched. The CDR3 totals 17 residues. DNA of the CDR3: TGTGCCAGCAGCCCTATAGGACAGGTACTAGCCAAAAACATTCAGTACTTC. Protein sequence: CASSPIGQVLAKNIQYF.

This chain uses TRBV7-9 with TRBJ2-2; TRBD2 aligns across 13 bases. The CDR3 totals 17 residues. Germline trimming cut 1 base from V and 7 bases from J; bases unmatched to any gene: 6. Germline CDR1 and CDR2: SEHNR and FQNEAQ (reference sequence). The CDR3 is CASSLGQTSGRHGELFF. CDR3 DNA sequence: TGTGCCAGCAGCTTAGGGCAGACTAGCGGGAGGCACGGGGAGCTGTTTTTT.

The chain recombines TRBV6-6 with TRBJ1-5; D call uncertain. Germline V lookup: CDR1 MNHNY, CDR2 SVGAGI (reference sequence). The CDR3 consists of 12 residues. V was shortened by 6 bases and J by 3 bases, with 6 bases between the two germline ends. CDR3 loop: CASRTINQPQHF. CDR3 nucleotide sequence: TGTGCCAGCAGAACAATCAATCAGCCCCAGCATTTT.

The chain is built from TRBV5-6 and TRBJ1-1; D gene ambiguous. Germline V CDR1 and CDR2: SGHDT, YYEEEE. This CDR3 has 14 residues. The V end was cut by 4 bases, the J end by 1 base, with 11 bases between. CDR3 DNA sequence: TGTGCCAGCAGCCCCGTCATGCGGAACACTGAAGCTTTCTTT. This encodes CASSPVMRNTEAFF.

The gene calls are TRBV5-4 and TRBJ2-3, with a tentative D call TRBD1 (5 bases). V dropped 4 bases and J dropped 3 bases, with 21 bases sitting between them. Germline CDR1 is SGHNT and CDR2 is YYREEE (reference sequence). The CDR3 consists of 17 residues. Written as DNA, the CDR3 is TGTGCCAGCAGCCGTCATCCGACAGCCCTGCAAACAGATACGCAGTATTTT. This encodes CASSRHPTALQTDTQYF.

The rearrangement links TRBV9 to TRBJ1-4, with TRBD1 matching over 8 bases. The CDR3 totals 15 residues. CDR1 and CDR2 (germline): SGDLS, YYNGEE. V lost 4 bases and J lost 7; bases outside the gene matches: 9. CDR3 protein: CASSQQQGEGEKLFF. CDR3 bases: TGTGCCAGCAGCCAGCAACAGGGGGAGGGTGAAAAACTGTTTTTT.

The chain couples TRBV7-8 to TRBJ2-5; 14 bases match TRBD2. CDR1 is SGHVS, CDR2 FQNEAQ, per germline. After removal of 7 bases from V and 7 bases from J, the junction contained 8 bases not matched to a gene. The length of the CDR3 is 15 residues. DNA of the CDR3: TGTGCCAGCAAAAAGGGACTAGCGGGAGATCTGACCCAGTACTTC. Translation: CASKKGLAGDLTQYF.

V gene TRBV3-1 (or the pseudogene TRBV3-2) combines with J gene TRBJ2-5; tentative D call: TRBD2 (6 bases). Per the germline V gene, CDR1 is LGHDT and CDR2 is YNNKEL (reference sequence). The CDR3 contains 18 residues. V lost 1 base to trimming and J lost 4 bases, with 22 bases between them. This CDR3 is CASSQVGVPGVGLETQYF. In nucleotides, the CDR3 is TGTGCCAGCAGCCAAGTAGGTGTACCGGGAGTGGGTTTAGAGACCCAGTACTTC.

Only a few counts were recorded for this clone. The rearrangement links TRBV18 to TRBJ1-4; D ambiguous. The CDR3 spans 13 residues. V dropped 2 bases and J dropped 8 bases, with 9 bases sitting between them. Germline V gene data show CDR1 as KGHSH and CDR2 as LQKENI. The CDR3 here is CASSPVNGEKLFF. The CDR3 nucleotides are TGTGCCAGCTCACCAGTAAACGGGGAAAAACTGTTTTTT. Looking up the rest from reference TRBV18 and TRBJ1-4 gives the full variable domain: NAGVMQNPRHLVRRRGQEARLRCSPMKGHSHVYWYRQLPEEGLKFMVYLQKENIIDESGMPKERFSAEFPKEGPSILRIQQVVRGDSAAYFCASSPVNGEKLFFGSGTQLSVL.

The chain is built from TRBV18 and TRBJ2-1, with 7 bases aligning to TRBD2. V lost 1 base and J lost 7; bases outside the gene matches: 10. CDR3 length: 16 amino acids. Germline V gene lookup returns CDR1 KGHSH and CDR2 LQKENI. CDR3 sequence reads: CASSPQFSGTTNEQFF. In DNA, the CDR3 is TGTGCCAGCTCACCACAATTCAGCGGGACGACTAATGAGCAGTTCTTC. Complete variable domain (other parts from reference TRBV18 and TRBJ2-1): NAGVMQNPRHLVRRRGQEARLRCSPMKGHSHVYWYRQLPEEGLKFMVYLQKENIIDESGMPKERFSAEFPKEGPSILRIQQVVRGDSAAYFCASSPQFSGTTNEQFFGPGTRLTVL.

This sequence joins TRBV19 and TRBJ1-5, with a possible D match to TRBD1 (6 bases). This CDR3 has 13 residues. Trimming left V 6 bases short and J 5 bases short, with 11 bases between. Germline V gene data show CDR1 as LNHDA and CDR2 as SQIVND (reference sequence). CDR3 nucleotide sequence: TGTGCCAGTAGATTACAGGGCTATCAGCCCCAGCATTTT. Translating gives CASRLQGYQPQHF. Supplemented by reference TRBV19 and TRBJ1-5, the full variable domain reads DGGITQSPKYLFRKEGQNVTLSCEQNLNHDAMYWYRQDPGQGLRLIYYSQIVNDFQKGDIAEGYSVSREKKESFPLTVTSAQKNPTAFYLCASRLQGYQPQHFGDGTRLSIL.

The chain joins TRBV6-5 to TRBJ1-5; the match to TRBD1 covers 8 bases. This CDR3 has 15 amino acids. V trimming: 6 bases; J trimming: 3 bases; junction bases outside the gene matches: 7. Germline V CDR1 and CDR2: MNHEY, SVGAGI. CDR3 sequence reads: CASSPRQGNNQPQHF. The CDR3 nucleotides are TGTGCCAGCAGCCCGCGACAGGGGAACAATCAGCCCCAGCATTTT.

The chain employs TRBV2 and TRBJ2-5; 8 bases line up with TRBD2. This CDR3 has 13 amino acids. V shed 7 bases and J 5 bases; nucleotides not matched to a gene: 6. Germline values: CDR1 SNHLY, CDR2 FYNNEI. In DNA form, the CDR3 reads TGTGCCAGCAAGATAGCGGGATACGAGACCCAGTACTTC. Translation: CASKIAGYETQYF.

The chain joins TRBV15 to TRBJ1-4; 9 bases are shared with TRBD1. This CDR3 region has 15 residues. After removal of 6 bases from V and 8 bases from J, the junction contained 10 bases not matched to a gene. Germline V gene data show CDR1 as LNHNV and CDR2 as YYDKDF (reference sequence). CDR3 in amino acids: CATRTTGTGLEKLFF. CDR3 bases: TGTGCCACCAGAACTACCGGGACAGGGTTGGAAAAACTGTTTTTT.

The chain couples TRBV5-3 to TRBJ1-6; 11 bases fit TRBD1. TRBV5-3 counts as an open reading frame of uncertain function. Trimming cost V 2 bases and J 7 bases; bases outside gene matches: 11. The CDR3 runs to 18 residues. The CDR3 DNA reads TGTGCCAGAAGCTTAGGGGACAGGGGGTCTATAATGAATTCACCCCTCCACTTT. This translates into CARSLGDRGSIMNSPLHF.

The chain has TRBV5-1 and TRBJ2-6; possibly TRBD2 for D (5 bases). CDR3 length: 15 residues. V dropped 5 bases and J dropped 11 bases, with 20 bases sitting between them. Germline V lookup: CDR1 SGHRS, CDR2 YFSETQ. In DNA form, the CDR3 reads TGCGCCAGCAGGCTTACGGAGGATTTTCTATACGTCCTGACTTTC. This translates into CASRLTEDFLYVLTF. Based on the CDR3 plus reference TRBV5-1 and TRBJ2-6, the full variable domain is KAGVTQTPRYLIKTRGQQVTLSCSPISGHRSVSWYQQTPGQGLQFLFEYFSETQRNKGNFPGRFSGRQFSNSRSEMNVSTLELGDSALYLCASRLTEDFLYVLTFGAGSRLTVL.

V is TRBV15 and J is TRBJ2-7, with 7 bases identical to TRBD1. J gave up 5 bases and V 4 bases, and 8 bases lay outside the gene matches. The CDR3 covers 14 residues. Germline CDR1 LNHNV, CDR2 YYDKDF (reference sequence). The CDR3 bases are TGTGCCACCAGCACCTACAGGGGTAGGGACGAGCAGTACTTC. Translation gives CATSTYRGRDEQYF.

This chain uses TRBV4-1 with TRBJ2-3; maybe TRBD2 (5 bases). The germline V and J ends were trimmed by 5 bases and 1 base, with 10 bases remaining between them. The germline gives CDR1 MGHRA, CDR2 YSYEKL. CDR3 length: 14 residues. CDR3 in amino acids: CASSDSARTDTQYF. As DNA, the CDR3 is TGCGCCAGCAGCGATAGCGCCCGCACAGATACGCAGTATTTT.

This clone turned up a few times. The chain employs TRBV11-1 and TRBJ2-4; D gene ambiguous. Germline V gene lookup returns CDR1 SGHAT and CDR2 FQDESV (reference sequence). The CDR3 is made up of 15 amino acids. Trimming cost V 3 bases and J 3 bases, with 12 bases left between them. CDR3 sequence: CASSLGLIDKNIQYF. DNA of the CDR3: TGTGCCAGCAGCTTGGGCCTTATCGACAAAAACATTCAGTACTTC.

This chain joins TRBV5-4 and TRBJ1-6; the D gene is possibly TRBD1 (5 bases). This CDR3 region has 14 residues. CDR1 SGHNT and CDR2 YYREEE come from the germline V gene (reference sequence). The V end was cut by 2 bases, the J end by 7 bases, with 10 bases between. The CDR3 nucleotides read TGTGCCAGCAGCTTACCGGGGGGAAATTCACCCCTCCACTTT. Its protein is CASSLPGGNSPLHF.

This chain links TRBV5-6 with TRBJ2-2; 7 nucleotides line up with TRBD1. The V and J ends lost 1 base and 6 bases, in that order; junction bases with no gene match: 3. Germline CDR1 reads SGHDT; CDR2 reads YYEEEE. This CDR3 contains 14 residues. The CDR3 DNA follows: TGTGCCAGCAGCTTGAGGGGGCGTTCCGGGGAGCTGTTTTTT. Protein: CASSLRGRSGELFF.

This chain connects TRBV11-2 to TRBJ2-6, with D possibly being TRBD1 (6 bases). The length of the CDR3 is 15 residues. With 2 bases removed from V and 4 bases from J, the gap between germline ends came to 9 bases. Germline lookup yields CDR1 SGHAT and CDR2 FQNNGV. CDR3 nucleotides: TGTGCCAGCAGCTTAAGGGGGTCAGGGGCCAACGTCCTGACTTTC. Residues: CASSLRGSGANVLTF.

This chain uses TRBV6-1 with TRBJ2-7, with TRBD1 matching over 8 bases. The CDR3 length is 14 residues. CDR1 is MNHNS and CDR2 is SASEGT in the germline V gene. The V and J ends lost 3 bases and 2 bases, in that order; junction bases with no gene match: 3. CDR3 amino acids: CASSEVGQAYEQYF. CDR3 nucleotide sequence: TGTGCCAGCAGTGAGGTGGGACAGGCCTACGAGCAGTACTTC.

The CDR3 region has the DNA TGTGCCAGCAGCACGGACTTCAATCAGCCCCAGCATTTT. Encoded protein: CASSTDFNQPQHF. The chain couples TRBV7-3 to TRBJ1-5; D is uncertain. Germline assignment: CDR1 SGHTA and CDR2 FQGTGA. The CDR3 sequence is 13 residues long. Trimming took 5 bases from V and 3 from J, leaving 8 bases between them.

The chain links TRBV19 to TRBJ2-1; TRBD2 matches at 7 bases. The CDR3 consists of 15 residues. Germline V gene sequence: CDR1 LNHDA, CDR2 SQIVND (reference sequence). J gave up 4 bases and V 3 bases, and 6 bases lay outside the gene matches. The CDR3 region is CASSIMASGYNEQFF. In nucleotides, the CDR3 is TGTGCCAGTAGTATTATGGCTAGCGGATACAATGAGCAGTTCTTC.

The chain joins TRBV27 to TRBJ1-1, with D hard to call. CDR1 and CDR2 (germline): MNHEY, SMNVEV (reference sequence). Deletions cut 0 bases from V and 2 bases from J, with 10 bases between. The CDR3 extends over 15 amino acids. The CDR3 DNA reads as TGTGCCAGCAGTTTATCTTGGGAGACAAACACTGAAGCTTTCTTT. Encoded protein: CASSLSWETNTEAFF.

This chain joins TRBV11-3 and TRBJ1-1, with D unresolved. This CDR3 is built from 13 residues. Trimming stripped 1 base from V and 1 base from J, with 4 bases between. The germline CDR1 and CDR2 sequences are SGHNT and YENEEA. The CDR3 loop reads CASSLAPNTEAFF. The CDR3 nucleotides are TGTGCCAGCAGCTTAGCTCCGAACACTGAAGCTTTCTTT.

The CDR3 DNA sequence: TGTGCCAGCAGCCTCGTGGGGGCTAGCGGCCCTAAAAAGCAGTTCTTC. Its protein is CASSLVGASGPKKQFF. The V and J genes are TRBV7-2 and TRBJ2-1; TRBD2 might be the D (7 bases). V lost 5 bases to trimming and J lost 11 bases, with 25 bases between them. From germline, CDR1 is SGHTA and CDR2 FQGNSA. This CDR3 has 16 residues.

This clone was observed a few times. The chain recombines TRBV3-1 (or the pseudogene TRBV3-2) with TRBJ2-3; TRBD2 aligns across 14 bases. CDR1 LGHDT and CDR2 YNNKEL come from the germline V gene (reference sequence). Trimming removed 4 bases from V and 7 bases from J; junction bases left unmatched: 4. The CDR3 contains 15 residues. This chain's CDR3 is CASSLTSGRANTQYF. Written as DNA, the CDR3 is TGTGCCAGCAGCCTGACTAGCGGGAGGGCAAATACGCAGTATTTT.